What follows are 21 T cell receptor beta chains derived from one specimen sequenced in a study of PD-1 blockade in classical Hodgkin lymphoma. Measured with immunoSEQ multiplex PCR; TCRdb has only the in-frame clones, and not every one. The sample shows 100,000 or so clones, roughly 89% of them seen only once. This sample's time point: cycle 4 day 1 (C4D1), after 6 weeks of nivolumab. Relapses following autologous stem cell transplantation were seen in all patients, with brentuximab vedotin exposure varying. The sequencing here drew on peripheral blood mononuclear cells (PBMCs), taken before the fourth cycle of nivolumab. Receptors were obtained from a human donor with classical Hodgkin lymphoma.

This chain links TRBV30 with TRBJ2-1; TRBD2 might be the D (7 bases). V gave up 2 bases and J gave up 14 bases, with 13 bases separating them. The CDR3 runs 11 residues. CDR1 and CDR2 (germline): GTSNPN, SVGIG (reference sequence). CDR3 protein: CAWSLGRGEFF. In DNA, the CDR3 is TGTGCCTGGAGTCTGGGGAGGGGGGAGTTCTTC.

The chain couples TRBV7-9 to TRBJ2-1, with a tentative D call TRBD1 (5 bases). Trimming stripped 5 bases from V and 3 bases from J, with 8 bases between. The CDR3 totals 13 residues. Germline CDR1 reads SEHNR; CDR2 reads FQNEAQ (reference sequence). The CDR3 DNA follows: TGTGCCAGCAGCCGCGACAGCTACAATGAGCAGTTCTTC. This encodes CASSRDSYNEQFF. Complete variable domain (other parts from reference TRBV7-9 and TRBJ2-1): DTGVSQNPRHKITKRGQNVTFRCDPISEHNRLYWYRQTLGQGPEFLTYFQNEAQLEKSRLLSDRFSAERPKGSFSTLEIQRTEQGDSAMYLCASSRDSYNEQFFGPGTRLTVL.

Only a few counts were recorded for this clone. The chain carries TRBV19 and TRBJ1-4, with 7 bases identical to TRBD1. The length of the CDR3 is 17 residues. Germline-derived CDR1 and CDR2 are LNHDA and SQIVND (reference sequence). The junction had 10 bases not matched to a gene; V was cut back by 1 base and J by 5 bases. The CDR3 spells CASSIVTGDRRNEKLFF. Here the CDR3 DNA reads TGTGCCAGTAGTATAGTGACTGGGGACAGAAGGAATGAAAAACTGTTTTTT.

The rearrangement links TRBV4-1 to TRBJ2-7; D may be TRBD2 (5 bases). Germline values: CDR1 MGHRA, CDR2 YSYEKL. The V end lost 2 bases, the J end lost 1 base, and 18 bases lay between the germline ends. The CDR3 is made up of 17 amino acids. The chain's CDR3 is CASSQPRSESRSYEQYF. The CDR3 DNA reads TGCGCCAGCAGCCAACCCCGTAGCGAGAGCAGATCCTACGAGCAGTACTTC.

The rearrangement uses TRBV5-1 and TRBJ2-7; D possibly corresponds to TRBD1 (5 bases). From germline, CDR1 is SGHRS and CDR2 YFSETQ. With 0 bases removed from V and 5 bases from J, the gap between germline ends came to 12 bases. CDR3 length equals 14 residues. The CDR3 here is CASSLGQGEDEQYF. CDR3 in DNA: TGCGCCAGCAGCTTGGGGCAGGGTGAGGACGAGCAGTACTTC.

The gene calls are TRBV19 and TRBJ1-3; no firm D call. V was trimmed by 6 bases and J by 0 bases, leaving 9 bases between them. The germline CDR1 and CDR2 sequences are LNHDA and SQIVND (reference sequence). The CDR3 totals 14 residues. DNA of the CDR3: TGTGCCAGTAGGATACTGGACTCTGGAAACACCATATATTTT. It encodes CASRILDSGNTIYF.

The chain recombines TRBV7-2 with TRBJ2-5; tentative D call: TRBD1 (6 bases). The CDR3 is 14 residues long. CDR1 and CDR2 (germline): SGHTA, FQGNSA. With 5 bases removed from V and 2 bases from J, the gap between germline ends came to 12 bases. The CDR3 reads CASSTSQGQETQYF. The CDR3 bases are TGTGCCAGCAGCACAAGCCAGGGGCAAGAGACCCAGTACTTC.

This chain links TRBV19 with TRBJ1-2; perhaps TRBD1 as D (5 bases). Trimming removed 9 bases at V and 4 bases at J, with 15 bases between. CDR3 length: 13 residues. Germline-derived CDR1 and CDR2 are LNHDA and SQIVND (reference sequence). Here the CDR3 DNA reads TGTGCCAGCTCCCCCCCCGGGACCTATGGCTACACCTTC. Amino acids: CASSPPGTYGYTF.

The rearrangement joins TRBV27 to TRBJ2-3; 10 bases fit TRBD1. CDR3 length equals 16 residues. Germline trimming cut 1 base from V and 4 bases from J; bases unmatched to any gene: 5. Germline V lookup: CDR1 MNHEY, CDR2 SMNVEV (reference sequence). The CDR3 spells CASSLLGTGVSDTQYF. In DNA, the CDR3 is TGTGCCAGCAGTTTATTAGGGACAGGGGTTTCAGATACGCAGTATTTT.

The chain uses TRBV2 and TRBJ2-1; 12 bases are shared with TRBD2. The CDR3 has 15 amino acids. Germline trimming cut 6 bases from V and 7 bases from J; bases unmatched to any gene: 7. CDR1 is SNHLY and CDR2 is FYNNEI in the germline V gene. The CDR3 loop is CASRELAGGGNEQFF. The CDR3, as DNA: TGTGCCAGCAGGGAACTAGCGGGAGGCGGTAATGAGCAGTTCTTC. Full variable domain (rest looked up from reference TRBV2 and TRBJ2-1): EPEVTQTPSHQVTQMGQEVILRCVPISNHLYFYWYRQILGQKVEFLVSFYNNEISEKSEIFDDQFSVERPDGSNFTLKIRSTKLEDSAMYFCASRELAGGGNEQFFGPGTRLTVL.

This sequence joins TRBV28 and TRBJ2-1; 9 nucleotides agree with TRBD2. CDR3 size: 17 residues. The V and J ends lost 7 bases and 10 bases, in that order; junction bases with no gene match: 20. Per germline, CDR1 MDHEN and CDR2 SYDVKM. The CDR3 region is CASTNTAAGGPRGEQFF. The CDR3 DNA reads as TGTGCCAGCACCAATACGGCTGCGGGAGGGCCTCGGGGGGAGCAGTTCTTC.

V is TRBV19 and J is TRBJ1-1; tentatively, D is TRBD1 (5 bases). V lost 5 bases and J 4 bases, leaving 14 bases between the germline ends. From germline, CDR1 is LNHDA and CDR2 SQIVND (reference sequence). There are 14 residues in the CDR3. As DNA, the CDR3 is TGTGCCAGTAGTCTCGGGGCAGGAAGCACTGAAGCTTTCTTT. This sequence encodes CASSLGAGSTEAFF.

This clone was found once. The chain is built from TRBV25-1 and TRBJ1-2; 10 positions agree with TRBD1. CDR1 is MGHDK, CDR2 SYGVNS, per germline. The CDR3 is 16 amino acids. After removal of 3 bases from V and 2 bases from J, the junction contained 6 bases not matched to a gene. CDR3 protein: CASSDPGTGDNYGYTF. The CDR3 nucleotides are TGTGCCAGCAGTGACCCCGGGACAGGGGACAACTATGGCTACACCTTC.

This sequence joins TRBV18 and TRBJ1-1; D gene unclear. The CDR3 loop spans 13 amino acids. The germline V gene encodes CDR1 KGHSH and CDR2 LQKENI. Trimming removed 6 bases from V and 5 bases from J, with 13 bases in between. The CDR3: CASSRDQETEAFF. For the CDR3, the DNA is TGTGCCAGCTCGCGTGACCAAGAGACTGAAGCTTTCTTT.

The CDR3 nucleotides read TGTGCCAGCAGTTACTCTTCTATAAGGGCGGACGAGCAGTACTTC. It translates to CASSYSSIRADEQYF. V gene TRBV6-5 combines with J gene TRBJ2-7; D is uncertain. Trimming took 0 bases from V and 5 from J, leaving 14 bases between them. This CDR3 comprises 15 residues. CDR1 and CDR2 from the germline V gene are MNHEY and SVGAGI.

This clone was counted between two and nine times. The chain carries TRBV11-2 and TRBJ2-5, with D unclear. The CDR3 covers 13 residues. Trimming took off 4 bases at V and 2 bases at J, with 8 bases between the two ends. The germline V gene has CDR1 SGHAT and CDR2 FQNNGV. The CDR3 spells CASSWVIQETQYF. DNA for the CDR3: TGTGCCAGCAGCTGGGTGATACAAGAGACCCAGTACTTC.

The chain couples TRBV5-1 to TRBJ1-1; no reliable D call. Germline-derived CDR1 and CDR2 are SGHRS and YFSETQ. The CDR3 covers 15 residues. V was clipped by 4 bases and J by 0 bases, with 13 bases between them. Here the CDR3 reads CASSDVLGMNTEAFF. DNA for the CDR3: TGCGCCAGCAGCGATGTTCTGGGCATGAACACTGAAGCTTTCTTT.

The chain uses TRBV18 and TRBJ2-7; TRBD2 matches 11 bases. CDR1 is KGHSH, CDR2 LQKENI, per germline. J lost 7 bases, V lost 3 bases, and 5 bases had no gene match. This CDR3 comprises 14 residues. CDR3 amino acids: CASSPVAGGVEQYF. Here the CDR3 DNA reads TGTGCCAGCTCACCGGTAGCGGGAGGGGTTGAGCAGTACTTC.

This chain links TRBV15 with TRBJ2-3, with 7 bases fitting TRBD1. Germline CDR1 LNHNV, CDR2 YYDKDF (reference sequence). V gave up 4 bases and J gave up 6 bases; unmatched junction bases: 4. CDR3 length: 13 amino acids. For the CDR3, the DNA is TGTGCCACCAGCAAGAACAGGGGCGATACGCAGTATTTT. Protein: CATSKNRGDTQYF. Looking up the rest from reference TRBV15 and TRBJ2-3 gives the full variable domain: DAMVIQNPRYQVTQFGKPVTLSCSQTLNHNVMYWYQQKSSQAPKLLFHYYDKDFNNEADTPDNFQSRRPNTSFCFLDIRSPGLGDTAMYLCATSKNRGDTQYFGPGTRLTVL.

The chain employs TRBV5-1 and TRBJ1-1; D unresolved. The germline V and J ends were trimmed by 0 bases and 3 bases, with 15 bases remaining between them. Per the germline V gene, CDR1 is SGHRS and CDR2 is YFSETQ. This CDR3 has 16 amino acids. The CDR3 nucleotides are TGCGCCAGCAGCTTGGGTAGGGCCAACGGGGACACTGAAGCTTTCTTT. Its protein product is CASSLGRANGDTEAFF.

The CDR3 DNA follows: TGTGCCAGCAGTGAACGTGGGGACAATCAGCCCCAGCATTTT. Protein sequence: CASSERGDNQPQHF. The chain joins TRBV6-1 to TRBJ1-5; no reliable D call. Germline loops: CDR1 MNHNS, CDR2 SASEGT. Trimming pared 2 bases from V and 3 bases from J, leaving 8 bases between. CDR3 length equals 14 residues.